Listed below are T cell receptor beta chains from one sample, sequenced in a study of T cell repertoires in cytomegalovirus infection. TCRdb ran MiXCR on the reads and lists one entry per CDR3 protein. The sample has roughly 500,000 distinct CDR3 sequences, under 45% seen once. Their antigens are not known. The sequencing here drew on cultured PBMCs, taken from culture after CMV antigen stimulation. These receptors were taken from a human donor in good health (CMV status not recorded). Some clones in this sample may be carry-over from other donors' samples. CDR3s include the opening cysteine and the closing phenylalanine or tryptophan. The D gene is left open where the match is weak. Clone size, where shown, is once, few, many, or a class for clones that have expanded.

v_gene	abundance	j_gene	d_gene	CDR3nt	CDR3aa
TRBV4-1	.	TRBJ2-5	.	TGCGCCAGCAGCCAAGTGTGGGGAGAGACCCAGTACTTC	CASSQVWGETQYF
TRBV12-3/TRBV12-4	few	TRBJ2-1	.	TGTGCCAGCAGTTTACTACAGGGAAATGAGCAGTTCTTC	CASSLLQGNEQFF
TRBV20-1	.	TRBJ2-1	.	TGCAGTGCCACCGTTGGAGGTAACTACAATGAGCAGTTCTTC	CSATVGGNYNEQFF
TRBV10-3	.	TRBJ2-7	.	TGTGCCATCAGTGAGTTGTTAGCCCTCACCTACGAGCAGTACTTC	CAISELLALTYEQYF
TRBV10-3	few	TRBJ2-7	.	TGTGCCATCAGTGAAGGTGGCTACGAGCAGTACTTC	CAISEGGYEQYF
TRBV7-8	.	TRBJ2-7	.	TGTGCCAGCAGCCCGAAAGGCCTCTCAGGGCGAAGATCCTACGAGCAGTACTTC	CASSPKGLSGRRSYEQYF
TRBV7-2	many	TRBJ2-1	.	TGTGCCAGCAGCTCTAGACGGGGTGAGGCGTTCTTC	CASSSRRGEAFF
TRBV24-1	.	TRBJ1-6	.	TGTGCCACAACAGGTGGAAGCTCCTATAATTCACCCCTCCACTTT	CATTGGSSYNSPLHF
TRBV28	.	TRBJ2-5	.	TGTGCCAGCAGTTTACCAGTTCGGGGGAGAGAGACCCAGTACTTC	CASSLPVRGRETQYF
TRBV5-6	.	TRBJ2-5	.	TGTGCCAGCAGCGCCTCCGGGACAACGGAGACCCAGTACTTC	CASSASGTTETQYF
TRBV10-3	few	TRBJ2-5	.	TGTGCCATCAGTGAGTCTGTAGGGAAAGAGACCCAGTACTTC	CAISESVGKETQYF
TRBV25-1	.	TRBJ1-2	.	TGTGCCAGCAGGGCAGACTCGGATGGCTACACCTTC	CASRADSDGYTF
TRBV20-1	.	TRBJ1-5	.	TGCAGTGCGATGAGTGGGGGGTTGGGGAATCAGCCCCAGCATTTT	CSAMSGGLGNQPQHF
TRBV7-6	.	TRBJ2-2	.	TGTGCCAGCAGCTTAAGGGGGTCTGGTGGTTTTTCAGCAGGGGAGCTGTTTTTT	CASSLRGSGGFSAGELFF
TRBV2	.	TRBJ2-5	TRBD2	TGTGCCAGCAGTGGGGGACTAGCGGGAGTTGAGACCCAGTACTTC	CASSGGLAGVETQYF
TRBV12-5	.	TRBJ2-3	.	TGTGCTAGTGCCCGAGGAGGGAACACAGATACGCAGTATTTT	CASARGGNTDTQYF
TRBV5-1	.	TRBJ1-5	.	TGCGCCAGCAGCTTGGGGGCCCCTGGGAATCAGCCCCAGCATTTT	CASSLGAPGNQPQHF
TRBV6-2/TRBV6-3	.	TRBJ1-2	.	TGTGCCAGCAGTTATAGGCGGCAGGCCTATGGCTACACCTTC	CASSYRRQAYGYTF
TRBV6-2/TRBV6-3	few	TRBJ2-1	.	TGTGCCAGCAGTTCCCCTAGCTTCGGCAATGAGCAGTTCTTC	CASSSPSFGNEQFF
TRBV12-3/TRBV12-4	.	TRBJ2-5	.	TGTGCCAGCAGAGGCGAATCAGGGGGGGTATCAGAGACCCAGTACTTC	CASRGESGGVSETQYF
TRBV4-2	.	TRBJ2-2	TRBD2	TGTGCCAGCAGCGTTCGACTAGCCCCGAACACCGGGGAGCTGTTTTTT	CASSVRLAPNTGELFF
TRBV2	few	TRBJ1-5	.	TGTGCCAGCAGTGAAGAGGGGGGACAGCCCCAGCATTTT	CASSEEGGQPQHF
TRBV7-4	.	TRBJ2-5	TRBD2	TGTGCCAGCAGCTTATTCAGCGGGGCGCAGACCCAGTACTTC	CASSLFSGAQTQYF
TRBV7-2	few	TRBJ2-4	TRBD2	TGTGCCAGCAGCTCCCCGCAGGGAGGGAACATTCAGTACTTC	CASSSPQGGNIQYF
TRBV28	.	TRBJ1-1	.	TGTGCCAGCAGCCCCAGACAGAATAAAGCTTTCTTT	CASSPRQNKAFF
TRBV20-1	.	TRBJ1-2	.	TGCAGTGCTGGGAACAGCCCCACCCCCAGTGTTGACGGCTACACCTTC	CSAGNSPTPSVDGYTF
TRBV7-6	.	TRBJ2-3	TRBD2	TGTGCCAGCAGCCAAATCGGCGGGAGTAGCACAGATACGCAGTATTTT	CASSQIGGSSTDTQYF
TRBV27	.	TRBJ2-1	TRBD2	TGTGCCAGCAGTTTATTGGCTAGCGGGGGGGTTATCAATGAGCAGTTCTTC	CASSLLASGGVINEQFF
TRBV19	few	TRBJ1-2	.	TGTGCCAGTAGTATTCGCGGAGACGGCGGCTACACCTTC	CASSIRGDGGYTF
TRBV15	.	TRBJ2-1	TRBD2	TGTGCCACCAGCAGAACTAGCGGACCCTACAATGAGCAGTTCTTC	CATSRTSGPYNEQFF
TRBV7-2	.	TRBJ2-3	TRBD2	TGTGCCAGCAGTCAGGCGGGTGGGGGGGACACAGATACGCAGTATTTT	CASSQAGGGDTDTQYF
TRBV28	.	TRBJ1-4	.	TGTGCCAGCAGTCGCGGGATAGGTTGGGACGGTGAAAAACTGTTTTTT	CASSRGIGWDGEKLFF
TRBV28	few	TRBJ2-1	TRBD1	TGTGCCAGCACTCCGGACAGGGGGGGTTCTTGGGGGTACAATGAGCAGTTCTTC	CASTPDRGGSWGYNEQFF
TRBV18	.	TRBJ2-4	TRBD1	TGTGCCAGCTCACCCGGGACAGGGAAAAACATTCAGTACTTC	CASSPGTGKNIQYF
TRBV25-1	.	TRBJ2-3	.	TGTGCCAGCAGGGGGGGTACGCAGTATTTT	CASRGGTQYF
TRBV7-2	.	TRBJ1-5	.	TGTGCCAGCAGCTTAGCGCGGGGAGGTCGCAATCAGCCCCAGCATTTT	CASSLARGGRNQPQHF
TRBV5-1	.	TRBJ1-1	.	TGCGCCAGCAGATTAGGGCCTGAAGCTTTCTTT	CASRLGPEAFF
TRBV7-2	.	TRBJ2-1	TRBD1	TGTGCCAGCAGCTTTGGACAGGGCTCCCCCAATGAGCAGTTCTTC	CASSFGQGSPNEQFF
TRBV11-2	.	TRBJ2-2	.	TGTGCCAGCAGCTCAAGCTTTGACATGAACACCGGGGAGCTGTTTTTT	CASSSSFDMNTGELFF
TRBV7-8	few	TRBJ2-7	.	TGTGCCAGCAGCCCCCCAGGACTGAGCTCCTACGAGCAGTACTTC	CASSPPGLSSYEQYF
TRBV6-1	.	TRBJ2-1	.	TGTGCCAGCGTGTGGTACAATGAGCAGTTCTTC	CASVWYNEQFF
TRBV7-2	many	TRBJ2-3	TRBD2	TGTGCCAGCAGCCGACTAGCGGGAGTAGGTCCCGGGGATACGCAGTATTTT	CASSRLAGVGPGDTQYF
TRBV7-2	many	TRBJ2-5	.	TGTGCCAGCAGCTTGCCGTGGGGAGGCCAGTACTTC	CASSLPWGGQYF
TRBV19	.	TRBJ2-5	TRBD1	TGTGCCAGTATCGGCAGGGGGCCTCAAGAGACCCAGTACTTC	CASIGRGPQETQYF
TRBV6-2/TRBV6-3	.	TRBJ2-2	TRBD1	TGTGCCAGCAGCCTCCCAGACAGGGGCACCGGGGAGCTGTTTTTT	CASSLPDRGTGELFF
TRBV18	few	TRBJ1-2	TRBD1	TGTGCCAGCTCACGCGAAACCCCCGGACAGGGAACTTATGGCTACACCTTC	CASSRETPGQGTYGYTF
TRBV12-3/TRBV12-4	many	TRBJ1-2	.	TGTGCCAGCAGTTTAGATCGATCGGGGGTTAATGGCTACACCTTC	CASSLDRSGVNGYTF
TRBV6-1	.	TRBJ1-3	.	TGTGCCAGCAGATCTCTCGGGGGAAACACCATATATTTT	CASRSLGGNTIYF
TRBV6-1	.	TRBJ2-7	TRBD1	TGTGCCAGCAGTAAGGACAGGGACTACGAGCAGTACTTC	CASSKDRDYEQYF
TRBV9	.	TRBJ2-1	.	TGTGCCAGCAGCGTAGATTCGAGGGGGTACAATGAGCAGTTCTTC	CASSVDSRGYNEQFF
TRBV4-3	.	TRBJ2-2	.	TGCGCCAGCAGCCAAGATTCAAACACCGGGGAGCTGTTTTTT	CASSQDSNTGELFF
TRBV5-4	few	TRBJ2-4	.	TGTGCCAGCAGCTTGAAGGGGAGCGCCAAAAACATTCAGTACTTC	CASSLKGSAKNIQYF
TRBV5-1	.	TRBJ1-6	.	TGCGCCAGCAGATTCGGCACAACCGACGATTCACCCCTCCACTTT	CASRFGTTDDSPLHF
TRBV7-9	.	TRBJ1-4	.	TGTGCCAGCAGCTCATCTGGGGGGAGAAGGAAACTGTTTTTT	CASSSSGGRRKLFF
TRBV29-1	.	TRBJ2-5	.	TGCAGCGTTGGGGGCCAGACGAAGACCCAGTACTTC	CSVGGQTKTQYF